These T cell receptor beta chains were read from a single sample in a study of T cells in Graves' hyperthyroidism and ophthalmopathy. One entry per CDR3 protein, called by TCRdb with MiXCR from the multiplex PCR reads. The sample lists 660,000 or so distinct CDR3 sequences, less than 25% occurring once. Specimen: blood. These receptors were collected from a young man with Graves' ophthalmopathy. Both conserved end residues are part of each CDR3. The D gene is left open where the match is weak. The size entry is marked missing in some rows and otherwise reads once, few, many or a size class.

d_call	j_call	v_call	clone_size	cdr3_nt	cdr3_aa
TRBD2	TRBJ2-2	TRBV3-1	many	TGTGCCAGCAGCCAGGGGGGGACCTCCGCGAACACCGGGGAGCTGTTTTTT	CASSQGGTSANTGELFF
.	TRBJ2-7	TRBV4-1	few	TGCGCCAGCAGCCAAGAAAGGAAGCCAAATCCCTACGAGCAGTACTTC	CASSQERKPNPYEQYF
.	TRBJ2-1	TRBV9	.	TGTGCCAGCAGCGTAGAATCCGCGTACAATGAGCAGTTCTTC	CASSVESAYNEQFF
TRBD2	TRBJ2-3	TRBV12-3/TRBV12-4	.	TGTGCCAGCAGCCTGACTAGCGGGAGTCAAGATACGCAGTATTTT	CASSLTSGSQDTQYF
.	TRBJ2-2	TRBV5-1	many	TGCGCCAGCAATCGGGGCCCGAACACCGGGGAGCTGTTTTTT	CASNRGPNTGELFF
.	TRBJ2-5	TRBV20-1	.	TGCAGTGCTTCTGGGTCGGACCGACAGACCCAGTACTTC	CSASGSDRQTQYF
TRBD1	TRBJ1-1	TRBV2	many	TGTGCCAGCAGGTATCTAGGACAGGGGTTGAACACTGAAGCTTTCTTT	CASRYLGQGLNTEAFF
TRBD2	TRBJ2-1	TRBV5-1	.	TGCGCCAGCAGCCGAGCGGGAGAGATTGAGCAGTTCTTC	CASSRAGEIEQFF
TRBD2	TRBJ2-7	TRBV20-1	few	TGCAGTGCTCGACTAGCGGGAGGGCCTAGGACCTACGAGCAGTACTTC	CSARLAGGPRTYEQYF
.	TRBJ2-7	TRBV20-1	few	TGCAGTGCTTTGGGCCCTTATGCCTACGAGCAGTACTTC	CSALGPYAYEQYF
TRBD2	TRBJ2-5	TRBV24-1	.	TGTCCCACCAGTGATTCTAGCGGGAGGGCCTTGGAGACCCAGTACTTC	CPTSDSSGRALETQYF